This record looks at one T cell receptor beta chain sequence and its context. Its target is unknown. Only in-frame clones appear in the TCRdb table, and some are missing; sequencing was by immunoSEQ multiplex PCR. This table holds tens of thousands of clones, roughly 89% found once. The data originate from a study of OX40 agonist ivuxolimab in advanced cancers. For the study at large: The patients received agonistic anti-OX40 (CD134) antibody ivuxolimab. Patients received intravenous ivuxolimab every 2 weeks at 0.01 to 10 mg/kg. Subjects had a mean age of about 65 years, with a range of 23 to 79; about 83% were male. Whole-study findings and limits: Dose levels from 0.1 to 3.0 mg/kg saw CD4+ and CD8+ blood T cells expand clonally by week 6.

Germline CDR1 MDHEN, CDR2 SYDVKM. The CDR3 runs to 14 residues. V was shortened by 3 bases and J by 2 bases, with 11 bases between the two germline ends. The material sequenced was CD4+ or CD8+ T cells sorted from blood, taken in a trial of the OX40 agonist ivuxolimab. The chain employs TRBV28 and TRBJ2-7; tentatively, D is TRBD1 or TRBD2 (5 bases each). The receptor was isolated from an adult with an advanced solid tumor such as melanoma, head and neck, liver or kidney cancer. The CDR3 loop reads CASSFRGGTYEQYF. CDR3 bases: TGTGCCAGCAGTTTCCGGGGCGGCACCTACGAGCAGTACTTC. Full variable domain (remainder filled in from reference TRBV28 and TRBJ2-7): DVKVTQSSRYLVKRTGEKVFLECVQDMDHENMFWYRQDPGLGLRLIYFSYDVKMKEKGDIPEGYSVSREKKERFSLILESASTNQTSMYLCASSFRGGTYEQYFGPGTRLTVT.